This T cell receptor (beta chain) was observed in a study of blood T cell repertoires in COVID-19. Study-level background: Spain, Italy and the United States supplied samples that represented acute and convalescent COVID-19. T cells, B-cell-depleted T cells, or PBMCs supplied cDNA or gDNA.

Authors' analysis steps: Researchers report that nucleated cell counts were estimated from reference gene primer amplification. TCRdb keeps only in-frame clones here, not all; method: immunoSEQ multiplex PCR. That table is the source of V, J and clone size, and D and trimming were worked out from the DNA. The sample carries about 400,000 clones, just over 85% recorded once. CDR3 length: 17 residues. Germline V gene data show CDR1 as SGHDN and CDR2 as FVKESK. V was cut by 1 base and J by 1 base, with 13 bases left in between. The TCR sequence derives from a woman between 25 and 40 years old with active or convalescent COVID-19. Sequencing was performed on peripheral blood. The rearrangement uses TRBV14 and TRBJ2-2; D not certain. CDR3 protein: CASSQVTTVLNTGELFF. The CDR3, as DNA: TGTGCCAGCAGCCAAGTAACAACAGTCTTGAACACCGGGGAGCTGTTTTTT.